This T cell receptor (beta chain) was captured in a study of blood T cell repertoires in COVID-19. Whole-study context: The United States, Italy and Spain supplied acute and convalescent COVID-19 samples. T cells, B-cell-depleted T cells, or PBMCs supplied cDNA or gDNA.

CDR1 is KGHSH and CDR2 is LQKENI in the germline V gene. The CDR3 has 17 residues. V lost 6 bases, J lost 6 bases, and 16 bases stayed unmatched. Per the authors' pipeline: From reference gene primer amplification, estimates of nucleated cell counts were derived. Generated by immunoSEQ multiplex PCR, the TCRdb table keeps only in-frame clones and is missing some. Clonal size and the V and J genes are those of that table, whereas D and trimming came from the DNA. The sample has 15,000 to 20,000 clones; approximately 92% are singletons. The sequenced sample consisted of peripheral blood. This sequence joins TRBV18 and TRBJ1-5, with 8 nucleotides matching TRBD1. The receptor comes from a man in his sixties with active COVID-19. The CDR3, as DNA: TGTGCCAGCTCTTCGAAGACCGGGACAGGAACCCCTCAGCCCCAGCATTTT. It translates to CASSSKTGTGTPQPQHF.